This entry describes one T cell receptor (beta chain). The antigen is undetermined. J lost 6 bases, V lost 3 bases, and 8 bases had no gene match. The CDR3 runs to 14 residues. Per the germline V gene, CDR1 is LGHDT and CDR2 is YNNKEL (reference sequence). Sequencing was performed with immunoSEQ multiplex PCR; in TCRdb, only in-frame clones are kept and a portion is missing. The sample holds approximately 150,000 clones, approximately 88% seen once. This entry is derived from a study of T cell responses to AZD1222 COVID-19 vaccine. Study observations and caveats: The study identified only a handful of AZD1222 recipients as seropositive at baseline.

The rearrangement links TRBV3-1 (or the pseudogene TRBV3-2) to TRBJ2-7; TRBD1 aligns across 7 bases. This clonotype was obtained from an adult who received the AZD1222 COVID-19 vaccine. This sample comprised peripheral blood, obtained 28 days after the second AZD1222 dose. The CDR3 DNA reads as TGTGCCAGCAGCCAGTCCGGGACAGAGGCCGAGCAGTACTTC. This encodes CASSQSGTEAEQYF.